A selection of T cell receptor beta chains follows, all from one sample in a study of human T cells and chemical hapten exposure. TCRdb re-called the RACE reads with MiXCR, one entry per CDR3 protein. The data show 50,000 to 65,000 distinct CDR3 sequences, with around 11% seen just once and around 3.9% held by the top ten. The sample in question was whole blood, obtained in connection with sensitization to the hapten diphenylcyclopropenone (DPC). All receptors derive from a woman in her thirties or forties with alopecia areata. Some clones in this sample may be carry-over from other donors' samples. Each CDR3 is given with its conserved first and last residue. D genes are given only for firm matches. A clone size is listed for some rows: how often the clone was seen (once, few, many), or a class if it is expanded.

clone size	V gene	D gene	J gene	CDR3 DNA	CDR3 protein
many	TRBV29-1	.	TRBJ1-2	TGCAGCGGTCCACCCCCGGGGCCTGGGAGTTATGGCTACACCTTC	CSGPPPGPGSYGYTF
many	TRBV6-5	TRBD1	TRBJ1-1	TGTGCCAGCAGTAAAACAGGGGTTTACACTGAAGCTTTCTTT	CASSKTGVYTEAFF
.	TRBV20-1	TRBD2	TRBJ2-1	TGCAGTGCTAGAGATCCGGGAGGGCCGTCCTACAATGAGCAGTTCTTC	CSARDPGGPSYNEQFF
.	TRBV11-2	.	TRBJ2-7	TGTGCCAGCAGCTTTTCAAGTGGAGGGGACTACGAGCAGTACTTC	CASSFSSGGDYEQYF
many	TRBV29-1	.	TRBJ2-3	TGCAGTGGCTCTGGGGGCGCGGGCACAGATACGCAGTATTTT	CSGSGGAGTDTQYF
.	TRBV2	TRBD1	TRBJ2-3	TGTGCCAGCAGTGAGGACAGGGCACTCACAGATACGCAGTATTTT	CASSEDRALTDTQYF
few	TRBV4-3	TRBD2	TRBJ2-1	TGCGCCAGCAGCCAAGTGGGGACTAGCATCGCCGGGGGGGGTGAGCAGTTCTTC	CASSQVGTSIAGGGEQFF
.	TRBV29-1	.	TRBJ2-5	TGCAGCGCCGCGATTGAGACCCAGTACTTC	CSAAIETQYF
.	TRBV21-1	.	TRBJ2-1	TGTGCCAGCGAGGGGATTGAGCAGTTCTTC	CASEGIEQFF
many	TRBV29-1	.	TRBJ1-1	TGCAGCTCCGCCCTAGGGTTCAACACTGAAGCTTTCTTT	CSSALGFNTEAFF
.	TRBV27	.	TRBJ2-1	TGTGCCAGCAGTTTGAAGGGTTACAATGAGCAGTTCTTC	CASSLKGYNEQFF
few	TRBV14	.	TRBJ1-1	TGTGCCAGCAGCCAACAGTACAGGGCAACGAACACTGAAGCTTTCTTT	CASSQQYRATNTEAFF
once	TRBV29-1	TRBD1	TRBJ1-6	TGCAGCGTCCGAAAGGGGGCGGATTCACCCCTCCACTTT	CSVRKGADSPLHF
.	TRBV5-4	.	TRBJ1-2	TGTGCCAGCAGCTTGGATGGAAGCGGCTACACCTTC	CASSLDGSGYTF
many	TRBV7-8	.	TRBJ1-1	TGTGCCAGCAGCCCTACGGGGCCCACTGAAGCTTTCTTT	CASSPTGPTEAFF
.	TRBV6-5	.	TRBJ2-5	TGTGCCAGCAGTTACCCCGGGGGAATGACCCAGTACTTC	CASSYPGGMTQYF
many	TRBV10-3	.	TRBJ2-1	TGTGCCATCAGTTCCAAGACAATTGGCAATGAGCAGTTCTTC	CAISSKTIGNEQFF
many	TRBV2	.	TRBJ2-1	TGTGCCAGCAGTGAGGGCGGCTCCTACAATGAGCAGTTCTTC	CASSEGGSYNEQFF
.	TRBV7-2	TRBD2	TRBJ2-1	TGTGCCAGCAGCACTAGGACTAGCGGGATTTCCTACAATGAGCAGTTCTTC	CASSTRTSGISYNEQFF
many	TRBV30	TRBD2	TRBJ2-7	TGTGCCTGGAGGCTCGGGGGGAGACCCTACGAGCAGTACTTC	CAWRLGGRPYEQYF
many	TRBV27	.	TRBJ1-5	TGTGCCAGCAGTTTATCAGGGGGGGGACGCGGTCAGCCCCAGCATTTT	CASSLSGGGRGQPQHF
few	TRBV6-2/TRBV6-3	.	TRBJ2-4	TGTGCCAGCAGGCCGTCCGGGGCGTCCAAAAACATTCAGTACTTC	CASRPSGASKNIQYF
.	TRBV12-3/TRBV12-4	.	TRBJ1-6	TGTGCCAGCAGGCCAACAGCTAATTCACCCCTCCACTTT	CASRPTANSPLHF
many	TRBV27	.	TRBJ1-2	TGTGCCAGCGGAGATCAGGGTTACTATGGCTACACCTTC	CASGDQGYYGYTF
.	TRBV20-1	.	TRBJ2-5	TGCAGTGCTAGAGATCTCCAAGGGGCCCAGTACTTC	CSARDLQGAQYF
few	TRBV20-1	.	TRBJ2-7	TGCAGTGCTAGAGATGGGGGCTCCGAGCAGTACTTC	CSARDGGSEQYF
.	TRBV12-3/TRBV12-4	TRBD1	TRBJ2-1	TGTGCCAGCAGTTTAGGGACAGGGAGCTCCTACAATGAGCAGTTCTTC	CASSLGTGSSYNEQFF
many	TRBV25-1	.	TRBJ1-1	TGTGCCAGCAGTGAATCGGCAGGACTGAACACTGAAGCTTTCTTT	CASSESAGLNTEAFF
many	TRBV25-1	.	TRBJ1-1	TGTGCCAGCAGTGAAGGACTGCTGAACACTGAAGCTTTCTTT	CASSEGLLNTEAFF
.	TRBV20-1	TRBD2	TRBJ2-4	TGCAGTGCTTCCCCCGGGGGGGATTGGGAGTACTTC	CSASPGGDWEYF
.	TRBV6-2/TRBV6-3	TRBD1	TRBJ1-5	TGTGCCAGCACTCCCGGGACAGCTAGGAATCAGCCCCAGCATTTT	CASTPGTARNQPQHF
.	TRBV6-5	TRBD2	TRBJ2-2	TGTGCCAGCAGTCCCTGGGGGGGTACCGGGGAGCTGTTTTTT	CASSPWGGTGELFF
many	TRBV30	.	TRBJ1-1	TGTGCCTGGAGTTCGGGGGCTAGGGACACTGAAGCTTTCTTT	CAWSSGARDTEAFF
many	TRBV7-2	.	TRBJ1-3	TGTGCCAGCAGCCCAAGACAGGTTGGAAACACCATATATTTT	CASSPRQVGNTIYF
.	TRBV29-1	TRBD2	TRBJ2-3	TGCAGCGTTCCACCCGCGGGGACTAGCGGCACAGATACGCAGTATTTT	CSVPPAGTSGTDTQYF
many	TRBV29-1	TRBD2	TRBJ2-1	TGCAGCGCTGCTGCAAGGCGGGGGACTTTCAATGAGCAGTTCTTC	CSAAARRGTFNEQFF
many	TRBV7-2	.	TRBJ1-2	TGTGCCAGCAGCTTAGGTTTCAGCTACACCTTC	CASSLGFSYTF
few	TRBV19	TRBD2	TRBJ2-3	TGTGCCAGTAGTTCGCCTCCGGGACTAGCGGGGGGTACGCAGTATTTT	CASSSPPGLAGGTQYF
.	TRBV10-3	.	TRBJ2-1	TGTGCCATCCGAGGGACTGGATACAATGAGCAGTTCTTC	CAIRGTGYNEQFF
few	TRBV5-1	TRBD1	TRBJ1-6	TGCGCCAGCTGCTCCGGGACAGGGGTCGGCACTTATAATTCACCCCTCCACTTT	CASCSGTGVGTYNSPLHF
few	TRBV7-2	.	TRBJ2-2	TGTGCCAGCAGCTTAAACGTCGGCAGCACCGGGGAGCTGTTTTTT	CASSLNVGSTGELFF
many	TRBV30	TRBD1	TRBJ1-4	TGTGCCTGGACAACAGGGGCCCAGGGGGAAAAACTGTTTTTT	CAWTTGAQGEKLFF
.	TRBV5-5	TRBD1	TRBJ2-7	TGTGCCAGCAGCTTGGCCCGGACAGGGTTCTACGAGCAGTACTTC	CASSLARTGFYEQYF
few	TRBV5-5	.	TRBJ2-2	TGTGCCAGCAGCTTGGGACGGTTCGCGAACACCGGGGAGCTGTTTTTT	CASSLGRFANTGELFF
few	TRBV7-2	TRBD1	TRBJ1-2	TGTGCCAGCAGCCCCCTAGGGGCCGGGACAGGGGGCGCGCGGGGCTACACCTTC	CASSPLGAGTGGARGYTF
.	TRBV5-4	.	TRBJ2-5	TGTGCCAGCAGCCCCCCGGGGGGCTACCAAGAGACCCAGTACTTC	CASSPPGGYQETQYF
.	TRBV29-1	.	TRBJ2-7	TGCAGCGTTGGAAGGGACAACCTCTCCTACGAGCAGTACTTC	CSVGRDNLSYEQYF